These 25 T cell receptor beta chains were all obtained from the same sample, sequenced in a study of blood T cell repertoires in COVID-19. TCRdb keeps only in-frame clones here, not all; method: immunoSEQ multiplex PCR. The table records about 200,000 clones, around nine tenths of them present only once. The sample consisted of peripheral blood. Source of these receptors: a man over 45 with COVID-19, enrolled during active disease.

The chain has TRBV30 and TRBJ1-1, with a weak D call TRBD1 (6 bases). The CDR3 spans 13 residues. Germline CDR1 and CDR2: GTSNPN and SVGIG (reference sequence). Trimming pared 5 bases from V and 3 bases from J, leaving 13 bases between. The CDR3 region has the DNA TGTGCCTGGGCCTTTGGGGGCTACACTGAAGCTTTCTTT. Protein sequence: CAWAFGGYTEAFF.

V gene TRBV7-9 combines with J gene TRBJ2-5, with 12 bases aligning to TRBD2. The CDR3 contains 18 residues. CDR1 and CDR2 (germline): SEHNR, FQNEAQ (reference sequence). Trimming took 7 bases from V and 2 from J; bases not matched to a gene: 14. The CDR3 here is CASTPPRLAGVVQETQYF. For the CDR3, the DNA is TGTGCCAGCACCCCCCCCCGACTAGCGGGAGTGGTACAAGAGACCCAGTACTTC.

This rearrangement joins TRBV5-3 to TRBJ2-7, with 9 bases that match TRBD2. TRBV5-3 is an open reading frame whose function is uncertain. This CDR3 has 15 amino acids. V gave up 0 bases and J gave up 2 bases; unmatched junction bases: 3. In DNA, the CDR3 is TGTGCCAGAAGCTTGGAGCTAGCGGGGACCTACGAGCAGTACTTC. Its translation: CARSLELAGTYEQYF.

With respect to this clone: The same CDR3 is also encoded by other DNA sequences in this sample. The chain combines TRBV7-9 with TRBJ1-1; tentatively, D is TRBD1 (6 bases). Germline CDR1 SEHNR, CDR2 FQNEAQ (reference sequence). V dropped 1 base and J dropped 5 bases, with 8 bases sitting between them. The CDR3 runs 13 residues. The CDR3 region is CASSLEGGTEAFF. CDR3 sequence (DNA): TGTGCCAGCAGCTTAGAAGGGGGAACTGAAGCTTTCTTT.

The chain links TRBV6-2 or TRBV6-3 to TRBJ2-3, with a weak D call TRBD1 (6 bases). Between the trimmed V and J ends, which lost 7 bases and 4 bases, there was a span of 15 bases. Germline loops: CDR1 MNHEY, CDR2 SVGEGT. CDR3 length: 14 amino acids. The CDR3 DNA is TGTGCCAGCACCTACTCAACAGGGTCAGATACGCAGTATTTT. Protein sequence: CASTYSTGSDTQYF.

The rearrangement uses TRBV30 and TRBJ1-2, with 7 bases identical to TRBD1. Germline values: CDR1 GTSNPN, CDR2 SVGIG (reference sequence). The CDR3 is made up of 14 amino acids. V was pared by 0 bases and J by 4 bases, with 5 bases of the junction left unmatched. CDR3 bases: TGTGCCTGGAGTGTAGGGGGCGAGGGCTATGGCTACACCTTC. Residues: CAWSVGGEGYGYTF.

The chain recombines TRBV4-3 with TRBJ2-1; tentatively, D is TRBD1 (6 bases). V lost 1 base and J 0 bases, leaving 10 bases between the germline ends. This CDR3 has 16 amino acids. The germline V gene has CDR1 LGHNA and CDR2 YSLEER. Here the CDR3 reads CASSQVWDNSYNEQFF. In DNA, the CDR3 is TGCGCCAGCAGCCAAGTTTGGGACAACTCCTACAATGAGCAGTTCTTC.

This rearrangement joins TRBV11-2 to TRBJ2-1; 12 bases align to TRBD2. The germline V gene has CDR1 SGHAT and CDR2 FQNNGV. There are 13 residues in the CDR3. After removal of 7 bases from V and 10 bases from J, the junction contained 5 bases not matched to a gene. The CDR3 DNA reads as TGTGCCAGCATCCTAGCGGGAGGGTTCGAGCAGTTCTTC. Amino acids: CASILAGGFEQFF.

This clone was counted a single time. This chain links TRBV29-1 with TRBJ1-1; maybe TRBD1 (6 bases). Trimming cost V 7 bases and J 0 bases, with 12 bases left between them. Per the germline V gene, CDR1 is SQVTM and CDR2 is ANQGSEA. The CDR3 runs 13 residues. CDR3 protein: CSGTGQLNTEAFF. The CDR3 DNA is TGCAGCGGGACTGGACAGTTGAACACTGAAGCTTTCTTT.

The CDR3 region is CASSQDRGTDTQYF. The CDR3 DNA follows: TGCGCCAGCAGCCAAGACAGGGGAACAGATACGCAGTATTTT. The V and J genes are TRBV4-3 and TRBJ2-3, with D possibly matching TRBD1 (6 bases). This CDR3 region has 14 residues. Looked up from germline, CDR1 is LGHNA and CDR2 is YSLEER. With 0 bases removed from V and 3 bases from J, the gap between germline ends came to 7 bases.

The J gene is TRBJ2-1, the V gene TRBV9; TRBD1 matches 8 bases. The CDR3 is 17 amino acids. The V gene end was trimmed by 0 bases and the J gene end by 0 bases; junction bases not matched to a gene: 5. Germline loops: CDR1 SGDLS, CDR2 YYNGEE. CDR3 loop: CASSVATGGSSYNEQFF. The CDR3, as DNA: TGTGCCAGCAGCGTAGCCACAGGGGGTAGCTCCTACAATGAGCAGTTCTTC.

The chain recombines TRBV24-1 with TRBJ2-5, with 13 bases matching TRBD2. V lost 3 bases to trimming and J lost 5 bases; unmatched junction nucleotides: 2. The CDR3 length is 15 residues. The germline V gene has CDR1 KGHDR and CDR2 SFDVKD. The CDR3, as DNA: TGTGCCACCAGTGATGGACTAGCGGGAGTCGAGACCCAGTACTTC. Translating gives CATSDGLAGVETQYF.

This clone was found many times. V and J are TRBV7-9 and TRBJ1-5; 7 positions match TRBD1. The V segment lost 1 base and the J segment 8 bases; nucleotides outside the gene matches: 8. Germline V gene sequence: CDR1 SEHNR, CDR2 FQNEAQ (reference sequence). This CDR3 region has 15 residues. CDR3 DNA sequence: TGTGCCAGCAGCTTAGAAGGGACAGAGTTCGAGCCCCAGCATTTT. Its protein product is CASSLEGTEFEPQHF.

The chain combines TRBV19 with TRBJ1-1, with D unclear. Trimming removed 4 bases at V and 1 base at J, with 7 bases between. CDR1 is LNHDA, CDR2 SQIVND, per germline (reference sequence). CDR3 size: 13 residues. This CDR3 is CASSNRQNTEAFF. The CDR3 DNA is TGTGCCAGTAGTAACCGACAGAACACTGAAGCTTTCTTT.

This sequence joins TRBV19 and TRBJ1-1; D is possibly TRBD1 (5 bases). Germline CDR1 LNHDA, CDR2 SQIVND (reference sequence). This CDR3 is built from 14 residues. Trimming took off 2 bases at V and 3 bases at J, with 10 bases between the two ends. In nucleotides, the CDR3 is TGTGCCAGTAGTATATCCCGGGGGGACACTGAAGCTTTCTTT. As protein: CASSISRGDTEAFF.

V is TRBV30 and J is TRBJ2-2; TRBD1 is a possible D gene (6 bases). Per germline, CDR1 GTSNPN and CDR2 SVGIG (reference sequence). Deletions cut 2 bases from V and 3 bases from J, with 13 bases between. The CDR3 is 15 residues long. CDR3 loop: CAWSITDRDTGELFF. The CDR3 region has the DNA TGTGCCTGGAGTATTACGGACAGAGACACCGGGGAGCTGTTTTTT.

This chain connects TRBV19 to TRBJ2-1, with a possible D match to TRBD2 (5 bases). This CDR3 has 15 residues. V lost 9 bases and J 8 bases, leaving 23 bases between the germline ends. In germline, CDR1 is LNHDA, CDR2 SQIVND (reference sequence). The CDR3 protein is CASRKGRTDLDEQFF. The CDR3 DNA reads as TGTGCCAGCCGAAAGGGTCGGACTGATCTCGATGAGCAGTTCTTC.

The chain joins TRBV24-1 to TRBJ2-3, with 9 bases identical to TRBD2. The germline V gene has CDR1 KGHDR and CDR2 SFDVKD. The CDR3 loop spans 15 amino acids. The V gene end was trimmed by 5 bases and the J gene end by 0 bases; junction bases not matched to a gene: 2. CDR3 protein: CATSGLAASTDTQYF. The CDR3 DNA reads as TGTGCCACCAGTGGACTAGCGGCCAGCACAGATACGCAGTATTTT.

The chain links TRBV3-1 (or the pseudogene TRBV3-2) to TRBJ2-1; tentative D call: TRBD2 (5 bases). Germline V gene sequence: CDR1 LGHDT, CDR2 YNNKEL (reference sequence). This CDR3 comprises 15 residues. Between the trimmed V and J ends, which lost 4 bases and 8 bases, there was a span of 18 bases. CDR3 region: CASSRSSETFDEQFF. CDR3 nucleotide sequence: TGTGCCAGCAGCCGGAGTAGCGAGACCTTCGATGAGCAGTTCTTC.

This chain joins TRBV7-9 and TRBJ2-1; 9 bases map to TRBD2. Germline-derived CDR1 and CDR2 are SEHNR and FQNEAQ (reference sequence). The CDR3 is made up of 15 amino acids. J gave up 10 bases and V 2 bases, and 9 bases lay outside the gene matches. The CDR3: CASSLMAGGIWEQFF. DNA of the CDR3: TGTGCCAGCAGCTTAATGGCGGGAGGGATATGGGAGCAGTTCTTC. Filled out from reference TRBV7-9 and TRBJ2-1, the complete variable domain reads DTGVSQNPRHKITKRGQNVTFRCDPISEHNRLYWYRQTLGQGPEFLTYFQNEAQLEKSRLLSDRFSAERPKGSFSTLEIQRTEQGDSAMYLCASSLMAGGIWEQFFGPGTRLTVL.

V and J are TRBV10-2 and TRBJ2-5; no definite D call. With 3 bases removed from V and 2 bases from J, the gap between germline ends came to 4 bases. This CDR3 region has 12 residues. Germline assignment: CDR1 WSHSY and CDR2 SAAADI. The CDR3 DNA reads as TGCGCCAGCAGTGACAGACAAGAGACCCAGTACTTC. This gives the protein CASSDRQETQYF.

CDR3 loop: CASSPRGTGELFF. The CDR3, as DNA: TGTGCCAGCAGTCCCAGGGGCACCGGGGAGCTGTTTTTT. The chain is built from TRBV6-6 and TRBJ2-2, with TRBD1 as a possible D gene (6 bases). The V end was cut by 5 bases, the J end by 4 bases, with 8 bases between. This CDR3 has 13 residues. Per the germline V gene, CDR1 is MNHNY and CDR2 is SVGAGI (reference sequence).

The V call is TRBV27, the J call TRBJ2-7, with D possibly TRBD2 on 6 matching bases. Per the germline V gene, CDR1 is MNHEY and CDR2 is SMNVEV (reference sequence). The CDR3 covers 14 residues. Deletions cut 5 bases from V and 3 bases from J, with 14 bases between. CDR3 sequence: CASSAGLEGYEQYF. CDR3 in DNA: TGTGCCAGCAGTGCGGGACTTGAAGGCTACGAGCAGTACTTC.

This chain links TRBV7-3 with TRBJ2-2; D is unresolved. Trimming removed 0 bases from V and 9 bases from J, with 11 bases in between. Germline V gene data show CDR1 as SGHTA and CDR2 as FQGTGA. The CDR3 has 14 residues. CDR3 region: CASSLTRNGRELFF. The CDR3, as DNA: TGTGCCAGCAGCTTAACCAGGAACGGCCGGGAGCTGTTTTTT.

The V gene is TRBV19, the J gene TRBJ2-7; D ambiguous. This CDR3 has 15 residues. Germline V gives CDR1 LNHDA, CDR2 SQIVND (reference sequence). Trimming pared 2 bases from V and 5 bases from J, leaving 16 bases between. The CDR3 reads CASSISSVEFDEQYF. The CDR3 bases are TGTGCCAGTAGTATATCGAGCGTAGAGTTCGACGAGCAGTACTTC.